A single TCR beta chain is shown here with its context. The antigen is not known. Read sequence stops 3 residues before the CDR3 end, and the germline J gene provides the missing end. Assay used: immunoSEQ multiplex PCR; TCRdb lists only in-frame clones, some missing. Its table records approximately 30,000 clones. The length of the CDR3 is 16 residues. Germline CDR1 is LNHDA and CDR2 is SQIVND (reference sequence). The entry originates in a study of T cells in women clearing cervical HPV infection. The wider study: For cases, blood was sampled a median 149 days after lesion detection, interquartile range about 90 to 230 days. General study findings and limits: Richness differences could reflect unmeasured T-cell content per sample.

The V call is TRBV19, the J call TRBJ2-3, with 8 bases lining up with TRBD2. Sequencing was carried out using blood buffy coat. This clonotype originated in a woman aged 18-70 years with a cervical HPV16 infection that either progressed to CIN3+ or cleared (not recorded which). CDR3 DNA (partial): TGTGCCAGTAGGTCGGGGGGGGCGGGGGGCAATCAGCCG. Protein: CASRSGGAGGNQP. The whole CDR3 protein is CASRSGGAGGNQPQYF.